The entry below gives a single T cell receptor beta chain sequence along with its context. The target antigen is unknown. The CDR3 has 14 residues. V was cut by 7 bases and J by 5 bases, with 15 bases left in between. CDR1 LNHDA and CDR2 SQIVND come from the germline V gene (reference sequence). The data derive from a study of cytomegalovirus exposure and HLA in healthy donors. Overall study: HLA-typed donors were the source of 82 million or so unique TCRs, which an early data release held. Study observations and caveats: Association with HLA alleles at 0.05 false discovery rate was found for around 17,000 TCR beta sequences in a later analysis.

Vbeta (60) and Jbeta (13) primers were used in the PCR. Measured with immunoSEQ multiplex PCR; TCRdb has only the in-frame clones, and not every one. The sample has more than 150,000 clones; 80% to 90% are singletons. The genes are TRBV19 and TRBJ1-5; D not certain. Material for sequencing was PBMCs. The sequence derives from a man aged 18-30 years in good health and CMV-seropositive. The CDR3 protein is CASKTRSKHQPQHF. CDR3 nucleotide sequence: TGTGCCAGTAAAACCCGAAGCAAACATCAGCCCCAGCATTTT.